The rows below give T cell receptor beta chains drawn from one sample of a study of T-cell reconstitution after alpha-beta-depleted transplantation in children. From the PCR reads, TCRdb called clonotypes with MiXCR, one entry per CDR3 protein. Of approximately 420,000 distinct CDR3 sequences detected, approximately 11% appear once; the ten largest clones hold roughly 6%. This sample comprised PBMCs from the stem cell graft donor, obtained from the stem cell graft. These TCRs come from a human donor who donated a stem cell graft to a child with acute myeloid leukemia. CDR3s include the opening cysteine and the closing phenylalanine or tryptophan. A D gene is named only where the DNA matches it firmly. Clone size, where shown, is once, few, many, or a class for clones that have expanded.

>TRBV12-3/TRBV12-4|TRBJ1-6|few|NA
TGTGCCAGCAGTTTAGGGGTGGGCAGCCCAGAGGGGTCACCCCTCCACTTT
CASSLGVGSPEGSPLHF
>TRBV7-2|TRBJ2-5|few|NA
TGTGCCAGCAGCTTAGGCGCAGGCCGGGGGACCCAGTACTTC
CASSLGAGRGTQYF
>TRBV25-1|TRBJ2-7|NA|TRBD1
TGTGCCAGCAGTGAGGGGCAGGGGGCCTACGAGCAGTACTTC
CASSEGQGAYEQYF
>TRBV9|TRBJ1-2|NA|TRBD1
TGTGCCAGCAGCGTAGATATTTGGGCAGGGGGCATCTATGGCTACACCTTC
CASSVDIWAGGIYGYTF
>TRBV4-2|TRBJ2-1|few|TRBD2
TGTGCCAGCAGCCAAGAAGCGGGAAGCTCCTACAATGAGCAGTTCTTC
CASSQEAGSSYNEQFF
>TRBV29-1|TRBJ2-3|NA|TRBD2
TGCAGCGTTGAAGATGGGAGACTAGCGGGAGTGGCAGATACGCAGTATTTT
CSVEDGRLAGVADTQYF
>TRBV4-1|TRBJ1-6|NA|NA
TGCGCCAGCAGCCAAGACTGGTCGAGCTCCTATAATTCACCCCTCCACTTT
CASSQDWSSSYNSPLHF
>TRBV7-9|TRBJ2-5|NA|TRBD1
TGTGCCAGCAGCGCCTGGTCAGGGGGCCGCTTCCAAGAGACCCAGTACTTC
CASSAWSGGRFQETQYF
>TRBV25-1|TRBJ2-2|NA|NA
TGTGCCAGCAGTGAATTTGCCGGACAGTTCACAACCGGGGAGCTGTTTTTT
CASSEFAGQFTTGELFF
>TRBV20-1|TRBJ1-1|NA|TRBD1
TGCAGTGTCTACAGGGGGGACACTGAAGCTTTCTTT
CSVYRGDTEAFF
>TRBV21-1|TRBJ2-1|NA|NA
TGTGCCAGCAGCAAATTCGGCCGGACTATCGGAAACAATGAGCAGTTCTTC
CASSKFGRTIGNNEQFF
>TRBV20-1|TRBJ2-3|many|NA
TGCAGTGCTAGAGAAGACAACACAGATACGCAGTATTTT
CSAREDNTDTQYF
>TRBV24-1|TRBJ2-5|NA|NA
TGTGCCACCAGTGATTTGGACAGAGAGACCCAGTACTTC
CATSDLDRETQYF
>TRBV25-1|TRBJ2-7|NA|NA
TGTGCCAGCAGTCAATATAGCGGCAACGCTAGCTCCTACGAGCAGTACTTC
CASSQYSGNASSYEQYF
>TRBV7-2|TRBJ1-5|few|NA
TGTGCCAGCAGCTTAACGCAGATCAATCAGCCCCAGCATTTT
CASSLTQINQPQHF